This TCR beta chain was obtained from a study of regulatory T cells in long-lasting Graves disease. The CDR3 totals 14 residues. Germline-derived CDR1 and CDR2 are MNHEY and SMNVEV (reference sequence). V lost 7 bases to trimming and J lost 0 bases, with 10 bases between them. Time point reported: persistent/refractory GD, antithyroid drugs over 5 years with positive TRAb. Researchers made the TCR library from RNA that was extracted from PBMCs. This clonotype was counted ten times or more. Arm-PCR of CDR3 regions and iRepertoire HTBI primers were used to build TCR beta libraries. A single record per CDR3 protein comes from TCRdb applying MiXCR to the multiplex PCR reads. The repertoire includes roughly 470,000 distinct CDR3 sequences, under 25% of them detected once, and 7.8% sits in the top ten.

The input for sequencing was peripheral blood mononuclear cells (PBMCs), taken when the disease was refractory, from a patient treated with antithyroid drugs. The rearrangement joins TRBV27 to TRBJ2-1; D perhaps matches TRBD2 (5 bases). This clonotype originated in a female donor with Graves disease. CDR3: CASIPLGSYNEQFF. In DNA form, the CDR3 reads TGTGCCAGCATCCCACTAGGCTCCTACAATGAGCAGTTCTTC.